This T cell receptor beta chain was identified in a study of technical replicates of blood from several donors. Sequencing was performed with immunoSEQ multiplex PCR; in TCRdb, only in-frame clones are kept and a portion is missing. This sample has about 88,000 clones, with 92% found just once. Material: T cells isolated from PBMCs. The sequence came from a human donor in good health.

The CDR3 loop reads CASSSPGSGDTIYF. The CDR3 DNA sequence: TGTGCCAGCAGCTCCCCAGGGTCTGGGGACACCATATATTTT. The chain recombines TRBV5-4 with TRBJ1-3, with a weak D call TRBD1 (5 bases). In germline, CDR1 is SGHNT, CDR2 YYREEE (reference sequence). The ends were cut back, 3 bases at V and 8 bases at J, with 15 bases in the middle. The CDR3 runs to 14 residues.